Below, one TCR beta chain is given with its context. This entry is derived from a study of PD-L1 blockade in urothelial cancer. As for the study in general: The researchers analyzed blood 3 weeks (second dose) and 6 weeks after treatment start.

This CDR3 contains 13 residues. CDR1 and CDR2 from the germline V gene are MNHEY and SMNVEV (reference sequence). After removal of 5 bases from V and 9 bases from J, the junction contained 10 bases not matched to a gene. The repertoire was sequenced with immunoSEQ multiplex PCR; TCRdb's copy has only in-frame clones and lacks some. The sample shows tens of thousands of clones, 70% to 80% of them seen only once. This sample comprised PBMCs, obtained around atezolizumab (anti-PD-L1) treatment. The chain uses TRBV27 and TRBJ2-7; 7 bases align to TRBD1. This clonotype was sampled from a man aged 70 or older with urothelial cancer. The CDR3, as DNA: TGTGCCAGCAGTCAACTTCTACAGGGGAGGCAGTACTTC. Its protein is CASSQLLQGRQYF.